This T cell receptor (beta chain) comes out of a study of neurological immune-mediated disorders. Study-level findings and limits: CDR3 amino acid sequences of expanded clones were not shared across subjects, a result suggesting private repertoires in all groups. HTLV-1-associated myelopathy ranked highest for TCR clonal expansion and multiple sclerosis lowest, beneath healthy controls.

About this clonotype itself: The antigen is undetermined.

Time point defined: technical triplicate 3. Germline V gene sequence: CDR1 SNHLY, CDR2 FYNNEI. V shed 2 bases and J 10 bases; nucleotides not matched to a gene: 10. The CDR3 is 15 amino acids. 5'RACE employing 10-nucleotide random UMIs yielded the cDNA. Per sequencing run, 15-18 subjects together gave over 170 million TCR-beta sequences. TCRdb processed the 5' RACE reads anew with MiXCR; each CDR3 protein has one entry. This table holds 45,000 or so distinct CDR3 sequences, about a fifth found once. This TCR was recovered from a man in his sixties with HTLV-1-associated myelopathy (HAM/TSP). The V call is TRBV2, the J call TRBJ1-4; 7 positions agree with TRBD1. Material for sequencing was PBMCs. The CDR3 is CASSETVQGSVKLFF. The DNA of the CDR3 is TGTGCCAGCAGTGAAACTGTACAGGGGAGTGTAAAACTGTTTTTT. The variable domain in full, with the rest retrieved from reference TRBV2 and TRBJ1-4, is EPEVTQTPSHQVTQMGQEVILRCVPISNHLYFYWYRQILGQKVEFLVSFYNNEISEKSEIFDDQFSVERPDGSNFTLKIRSTKLEDSAMYFCASSETVQGSVKLFFGSGTQLSVL.